This entry lists 23 T cell receptor beta chains sequenced from one sample in a study of cytotoxic CD8 clonotypes in ibrutinib-treated CLL. Repertoires were generated with immunoSEQ multiplex PCR, while TCRdb's copy carries only in-frame clones and drops some. The sample consists of approximately 200,000 clones, around 70% of them appearing once. The specimen was PBMCs, collected after 24 months of ibrutinib treatment. The origin of the receptors is a human donor with chronic lymphocytic leukemia.

The sample holds a few counts of this clone. The V gene is TRBV29-1, the J gene TRBJ2-3; D remains ambiguous. Germline V gene sequence: CDR1 SQVTM, CDR2 ANQGSEA. Trimming removed 0 bases at V and 5 bases at J, with 3 bases between. The length of the CDR3 is 11 residues. CDR3 loop: CSVEEVDTQYF. The CDR3 bases are TGCAGCGTTGAAGAGGTAGATACGCAGTATTTT.

The chain employs TRBV6-1 and TRBJ2-5; D is perhaps TRBD2 (5 bases). The CDR3 has 16 residues. The germline V gene has CDR1 MNHNS and CDR2 SASEGT. V lost 1 base, J lost 4 bases, and 16 bases lay in between. The CDR3 sequence is CASSEETSGILETQYF. The CDR3 DNA sequence: TGTGCCAGCAGTGAAGAGACCTCGGGGATATTAGAGACCCAGTACTTC.

CDR3: CATSRRTGGSTEAFF. In nucleotides, the CDR3 is TGTGCCACCAGCAGACGGACAGGGGGCTCGACTGAAGCTTTCTTT. The chain combines TRBV15 with TRBJ1-1; TRBD1 agrees at 11 bases. The V gene's germline CDR1 is LNHNV and CDR2 YYDKDF (reference sequence). V shed 2 bases and J 5 bases; nucleotides not matched to a gene: 4. The CDR3 has 15 residues.

The rearrangement uses TRBV7-9 and TRBJ2-1; D is undetermined. The germline V gene encodes CDR1 SEHNR and CDR2 FQNEAQ (reference sequence). The V end lost 3 bases, the J end lost 8 bases, and 20 bases lay between the germline ends. The CDR3 loop spans 16 amino acids. Written as DNA, the CDR3 is TGTGCCAGCAGCTTTATCCTTATAGTAGATGGCGATGAGCAGTTCTTC. This codes for CASSFILIVDGDEQFF.

The chain employs TRBV19 and TRBJ2-5; 8 bases align to TRBD1. This CDR3 region has 13 residues. Germline values: CDR1 LNHDA, CDR2 SQIVND (reference sequence). V shed 4 bases, J shed 3 bases, and the junction held 1 base outside the gene matches. CDR3 residues: CASSTDREETQYF. The CDR3 DNA sequence: TGTGCCAGTAGTACGGACAGGGAAGAGACCCAGTACTTC.

The chain combines TRBV4-3 with TRBJ2-7, with D tentatively TRBD1 or TRBD2 (5 bases each). The CDR3 sequence is 15 residues long. CDR1 and CDR2 (germline): LGHNA, YSLEER. Trimming stripped 0 bases from V and 4 bases from J, with 13 bases between. The DNA of the CDR3 is TGCGCCAGCAGCCAAGATCTGGGCAGGGAGTACGAGCAGTACTTC. It specifies CASSQDLGREYEQYF.

The rearrangement links TRBV4-2 to TRBJ2-3; 12 bases agree with TRBD2. The germline gives CDR1 LGHNA, CDR2 YNFKEQ. The CDR3 covers 16 residues. The ends lost 4 bases at V and 2 bases at J; junction bases unmatched: 4. The CDR3 loop is CASSLGTSGPTDTQYF. CDR3 DNA sequence: TGTGCCAGCAGCCTAGGGACTAGCGGGCCCACAGATACGCAGTATTTT.

This clone was counted a few times. This sequence joins TRBV7-9 and TRBJ1-3; 7 bases are shared with TRBD1. Germline lookup yields CDR1 SEHNR and CDR2 FQNEAQ (reference sequence). The CDR3 length is 15 residues. Trimming took 6 bases from V and 3 from J; bases not matched to a gene: 8. The CDR3 DNA reads TGTGCCAGCAGTCCACGAGGGGGCATTGGAAACACCATATATTTT. Its translation: CASSPRGGIGNTIYF.

V and J are TRBV15 and TRBJ2-7; D not certain. Germline loops: CDR1 LNHNV, CDR2 YYDKDF (reference sequence). The CDR3 runs to 12 residues. Between the trimmed V and J ends, which lost 0 bases and 6 bases, there was a span of 6 bases. The CDR3 nucleotides read TGTGCCACCAGCAGAGATTTGAGCGAGCAGTACTTC. As protein: CATSRDLSEQYF. The full variable domain, completed using reference TRBV15 and TRBJ2-7, is DAMVIQNPRYQVTQFGKPVTLSCSQTLNHNVMYWYQQKSSQAPKLLFHYYDKDFNNEADTPDNFQSRRPNTSFCFLDIRSPGLGDTAMYLCATSRDLSEQYFGPGTRLTVT.

This chain connects TRBV5-1 to TRBJ1-3, with unresolved D. Germline CDR1 and CDR2: SGHRS and YFSETQ. The V end was cut by 0 bases, the J end by 0 bases, with 4 bases between. CDR3 length: 14 amino acids. This CDR3 is CASSLVGSGNTIYF. For the CDR3, the DNA is TGCGCCAGCAGCTTGGTGGGCTCTGGAAACACCATATATTTT.

In DNA form, the CDR3 reads TGCAGCGTGGGACAAGGCGACGCGTCCCAGCATTTT. It specifies CSVGQGDASQHF. This chain connects TRBV29-1 to TRBJ1-5; TRBD1 might be the D (6 bases). The CDR3 runs 12 residues. CDR1 SQVTM and CDR2 ANQGSEA come from the germline V gene. V gave up 6 bases and J gave up 11 bases, with 17 bases separating them.

V gene TRBV30 combines with J gene TRBJ2-3; 8 nucleotides align to TRBD2. Germline CDR1 reads GTSNPN; CDR2 reads SVGIG (reference sequence). V trimming: 1 base; J trimming: 2 bases; junction bases outside the gene matches: 17. The CDR3 spans 19 residues. This CDR3 reads CAWSGGREVPTGHTDTQYF. CDR3 in DNA: TGTGCCTGGAGTGGGGGGCGGGAGGTACCAACGGGACACACAGATACGCAGTATTTT.

The rearrangement joins TRBV7-9 to TRBJ2-3; D is uncertain. This CDR3 region has 12 residues. Trimming removed 5 bases from V and 2 bases from J, with 5 bases in between. In germline, CDR1 is SEHNR, CDR2 FQNEAQ (reference sequence). For the CDR3, the DNA is TGTGCCAGCAGCCCAGTCACAGATACGCAGTATTTT. Encoded protein: CASSPVTDTQYF. Drawing the rest from reference TRBV7-9 and TRBJ2-3, the complete variable domain is DTGVSQNPRHKITKRGQNVTFRCDPISEHNRLYWYRQTLGQGPEFLTYFQNEAQLEKSRLLSDRFSAERPKGSFSTLEIQRTEQGDSAMYLCASSPVTDTQYFGPGTRLTVL.

This chain uses TRBV6-4 with TRBJ2-1; 7 bases map to TRBD1. Trimming took 6 bases from V and 8 from J; bases not matched to a gene: 19. The CDR3 length is 17 residues. Looked up from germline, CDR1 is MRHNA and CDR2 is SNTAGT. The DNA for the CDR3 is TGTGCCAGCAGCCGCTATATTGGGAACAGGGGAGCGGATGAGCAGTTCTTC. This encodes CASSRYIGNRGADEQFF.

This clone showed up just a few times. The gene calls are TRBV5-1 and TRBJ2-7, with D unresolved. The length of the CDR3 is 14 residues. Germline V gives CDR1 SGHRS, CDR2 YFSETQ. Trimming stripped 9 bases from V and 6 bases from J, with 22 bases between. The CDR3 reads CATVGQILEGEQYF. CDR3 nucleotide sequence: TGCGCCACCGTCGGCCAAATCCTGGAAGGCGAGCAGTACTTC.

CDR3 protein: CVRSRKNNEQFF. The CDR3 DNA is TGTGTCAGAAGCAGGAAAAACAATGAGCAGTTCTTC. The chain joins TRBV7-5 to TRBJ2-1. TRBV7-5 is shown as a pseudogene. The CDR3 is made up of 12 amino acids.

V gene TRBV6-5 combines with J gene TRBJ2-2; 8 bases align to TRBD2. The CDR3 covers 15 residues. V was pared by 7 bases and J by 2 bases, with 6 bases of the junction left unmatched. CDR1 and CDR2 (germline): MNHEY, SVGAGI. Here the CDR3 reads CASTKSGSNTGELFF. CDR3 bases: TGTGCCAGCACCAAGAGCGGGAGTAACACCGGGGAGCTGTTTTTT.

This clone has only a few counts. The V gene is TRBV10-1, the J gene TRBJ1-2; TRBD1 aligns across 7 bases. This CDR3 is 13 amino acids long. The germline gives CDR1 WNHNN, CDR2 SYGVQD (reference sequence). V shed 5 bases and J 3 bases; nucleotides not matched to a gene: 3. The chain's CDR3 is CASSPGGDYGYTF. CDR3 in DNA: TGCGCCAGCAGTCCAGGGGGGGACTATGGCTACACCTTC.

The gene calls are TRBV27 and TRBJ2-3; 9 bases match TRBD2. V shed 2 bases and J 5 bases; nucleotides not matched to a gene: 11. CDR3 length: 17 residues. Germline CDR1 reads MNHEY; CDR2 reads SMNVEV (reference sequence). CDR3 sequence: CASSLLVSGSSVDTQYF. The DNA of the CDR3 is TGTGCCAGCAGTTTACTCGTTAGCGGGAGTAGTGTAGATACGCAGTATTTT.

The chain recombines TRBV7-2 with TRBJ2-4; D remains ambiguous. Germline lookup yields CDR1 SGHTA and CDR2 FQGNSA. V shed 5 bases and J shed 7 bases, with 12 bases lying between them. The CDR3 has 13 residues. The CDR3 here is CASSAGPFNIQYF. In DNA, the CDR3 is TGTGCCAGCAGCGCCGGGCCATTCAACATTCAGTACTTC.

The rearrangement joins TRBV5-4 to TRBJ1-1; D gene ambiguous. CDR3 length: 11 amino acids. Trimming left V 2 bases short and J 4 bases short, with 3 bases between. Germline-derived CDR1 and CDR2 are SGHNT and YYREEE (reference sequence). As DNA, the CDR3 is TGTGCCAGCAGCTTTGGCACTGAAGCTTTCTTT. Its protein product is CASSFGTEAFF.

J is TRBJ1-5 and V is TRBV30; D remains unclear. There are 13 residues in the CDR3. The germline V and J ends were trimmed by 1 base and 3 bases, with 7 bases remaining between them. The germline CDR1 and CDR2 sequences are GTSNPN and SVGIG (reference sequence). In nucleotides, the CDR3 is TGTGCCTGGAGTGACGGACCCAATCAGCCCCAGCATTTT. Protein sequence: CAWSDGPNQPQHF.

V is TRBV7-6 and J is TRBJ1-3; no definite D call. V was trimmed by 1 base and J by 7 bases, leaving 2 bases between them. The CDR3 has 11 residues. CDR1 SGHVS and CDR2 FNYEAQ come from the germline V gene. The CDR3 is CASSLDNTIYF. CDR3 nucleotide sequence: TGTGCCAGCAGCTTAGATAACACCATATATTTT.